The clone carrying this TCR beta chain came up once. Germline assignment: CDR1 LNHDA and CDR2 SQIVND (reference sequence). V was trimmed by 3 bases and J by 2 bases, leaving 11 bases between them. The CDR3 runs to 14 residues. The data stem from a study of blood T cell repertoires in COVID-19. Study summary: Spain, Italy and the United States supplied samples that represented acute and convalescent COVID-19. Sources were T cells, B-cell-depleted T cells, or PBMCs; the material itself was cDNA or gDNA.

As originally analysed: The assay estimated nucleated cells by amplifying reference gene primers. The method was immunoSEQ multiplex PCR; TCRdb's version includes in-frame clones alone and lacks a portion of them. V and J calls and clone size follow that table, whereas D and trimming were derived from the DNA. Altogether under 100,000 clones are present, 85% being singletons, with the ten largest covering about 3.4%. The TCR originated in a man between 50 and 59 years old with acute or convalescent COVID-19. The V call is TRBV19, the J call TRBJ2-7, with D tentatively TRBD1 (5 bases). Sequencing input: peripheral blood. CDR3 coding DNA: TGTGCCAGTAGTATTGGCGGACATACCTACGAGCAGTACTTC. Protein product: CASSIGGHTYEQYF.